This T cell receptor (beta chain) is drawn from a study of T cell responses to AZD1222 COVID-19 vaccine. Whole-study findings and limits: Possibly, clonal diversity was underestimated; donors were largely white British and included more females. Seropositivity was recorded at baseline in only 6 or 7 AZD1222 recipients. CD4 TCRs covered the whole spike, strongest at regions 160-218 and 743-854.

Here immunoSEQ multiplex PCR was the method, and the copy in TCRdb shows in-frame clones only, minus some. This sample carries 95,000 to 110,000 clones, over 75% of them seen once, and the ten largest clones take around 9.4%. A note on this clone: Antigen: not known.

The specimen comprised peripheral blood, sampled on day 0 of AZD1222 vaccination. The receptor comes from an adult in good health.

DNA for the CDR3: TGTGCCAGCAGCGTAGTAAGCTCAGTTCCAGATACGCAGTATTTT. Amino acids: CASSVVSSVPDTQYF. This chain uses TRBV9 with TRBJ2-3; no firm D call. The ends were cut back, 0 bases at V and 4 bases at J, with 12 bases in the middle. The CDR3 consists of 15 residues. Germline loops: CDR1 SGDLS, CDR2 YYNGEE.